This record covers a single T cell receptor (beta chain). This entry is derived from a study of blood T cell repertoires in COVID-19. Overall study context: Researchers got acute and convalescent COVID-19 samples from the United States, Italy and Spain.

CDR1 and CDR2 (germline): GTSNPN, SVGIG (reference sequence). The CDR3 length is 13 residues. Losses at the gene ends were 3 bases for V and 2 bases for J; bases not matched to a gene: 2. Everyone who took part was roughly 18 to 89 years old, and they came from fewer than 25 US areas. Recovery meant two consecutive negative NP/OP PCR tests, professional clearance, or resolved symptoms. How the authors handled the data: Using reference gene primer amplification, nucleated cell counts were estimated. Produced via immunoSEQ multiplex PCR; TCRdb's table is partial and in-frame only. V and J calls and clone size come straight from that table; D and trimming were deduced from the DNA. The sample has 150,000 to 190,000 clones; around 80% are singletons.

This TCR was recovered from a man aged 45-60 years who had recovered from COVID-19. J is TRBJ2-3 and V is TRBV30, with 7 bases lining up with TRBD1. Sequencing was carried out using PBMCs or T cells enriched from blood (not recorded which). CDR3 nucleotides: TGTGCCTGGAGCGGGACAGTCACAGATACGCAGTATTTT. This encodes CAWSGTVTDTQYF.